The source of this TCR beta chain is a study of T cells in women clearing cervical HPV infection. Overall study: Blood came at first lesion visit for cases, post-clearance for controls.

The germline V and J ends were trimmed by 3 bases and 4 bases, with 9 bases remaining between them. CDR1 and CDR2 (germline): SEHNR, FQNEAQ (reference sequence). This CDR3 has 14 amino acids. Findings and limits, study-wide: A classifier using richness and V gene abundances reached an AUC of approximately 0.79.

Concerning this clone: Its antigen remains unidentified. Sequencing ends 3 residues short of the CDR3 end; the germline J gene provides the rest.

Genomic DNA, averaging about 1,200 ng per sample, yielded TCR beta CDR3 via immunoSEQ. Here immunoSEQ multiplex PCR was the method, and the copy in TCRdb shows in-frame clones only, minus some. This table lists 25,000 to 35,000 clones. Specimen: blood buffy coat. The TCR originated in a woman aged 18 to 75 with a cervical HPV16 infection that either progressed to CIN3+ or cleared (not recorded which). The gene calls are TRBV7-9 and TRBJ1-4; D is possibly TRBD1 (5 bases). CDR3 bases read: TGTGCCAGCAGCTTTCGACAGAATAATGAAAAA. Its translation: CASSFRQNNEK. The whole CDR3 protein is CASSFRQNNEKLFF.